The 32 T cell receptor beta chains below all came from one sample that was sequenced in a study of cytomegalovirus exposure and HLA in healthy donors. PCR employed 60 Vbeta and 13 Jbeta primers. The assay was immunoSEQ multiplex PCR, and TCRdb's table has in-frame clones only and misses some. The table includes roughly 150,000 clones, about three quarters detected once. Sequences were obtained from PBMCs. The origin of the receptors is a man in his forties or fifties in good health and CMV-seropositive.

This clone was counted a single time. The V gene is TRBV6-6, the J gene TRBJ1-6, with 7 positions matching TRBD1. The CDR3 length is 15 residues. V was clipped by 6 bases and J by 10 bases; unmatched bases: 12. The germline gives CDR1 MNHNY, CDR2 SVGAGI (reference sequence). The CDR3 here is CASRSERGPSSPLHF. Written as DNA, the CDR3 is TGTGCCAGCAGGTCCGAGAGGGGGCCTAGCTCACCCCTCCACTTT.

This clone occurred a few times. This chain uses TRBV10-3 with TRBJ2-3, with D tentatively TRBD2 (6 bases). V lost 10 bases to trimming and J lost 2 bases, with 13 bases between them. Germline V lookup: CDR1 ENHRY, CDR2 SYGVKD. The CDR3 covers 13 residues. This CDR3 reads CATGEDNTDTQYF. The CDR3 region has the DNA TGTGCCACCGGGGAGGATAACACAGATACGCAGTATTTT.

The CDR3 is CASSLVSVKPSGANVLTF. For the CDR3, the DNA is TGTGCCAGCAGCTTGGTGAGTGTGAAGCCCTCTGGGGCCAACGTCCTGACTTTC. The V and J genes are TRBV5-4 and TRBJ2-6; D is ambiguous. The CDR3 extends over 18 amino acids. V dropped 0 bases and J dropped 0 bases, with 13 bases sitting between them. Germline CDR1 reads SGHNT; CDR2 reads YYREEE (reference sequence).

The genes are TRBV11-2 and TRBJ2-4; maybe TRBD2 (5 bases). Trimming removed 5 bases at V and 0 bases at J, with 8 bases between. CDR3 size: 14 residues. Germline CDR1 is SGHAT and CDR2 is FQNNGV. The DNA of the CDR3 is TGTGCCAGCAGCCCGCGGGTAGCCAAAAACATTCAGTACTTC. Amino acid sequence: CASSPRVAKNIQYF.

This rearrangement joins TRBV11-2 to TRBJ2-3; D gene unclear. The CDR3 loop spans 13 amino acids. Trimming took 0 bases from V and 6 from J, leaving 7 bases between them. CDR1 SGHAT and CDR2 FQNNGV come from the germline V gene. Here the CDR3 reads CASSLEIVDTQYF. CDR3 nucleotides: TGTGCCAGCAGCTTAGAGATAGTTGATACGCAGTATTTT.

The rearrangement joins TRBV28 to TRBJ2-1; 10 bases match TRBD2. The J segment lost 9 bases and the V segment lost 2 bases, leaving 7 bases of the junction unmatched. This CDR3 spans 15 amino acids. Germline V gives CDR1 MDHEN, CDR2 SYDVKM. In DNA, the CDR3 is TGTGCCAGCAGTTTACCAGCGGGAGGGCCCCGTGAGCAGTTCTTC. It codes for CASSLPAGGPREQFF.

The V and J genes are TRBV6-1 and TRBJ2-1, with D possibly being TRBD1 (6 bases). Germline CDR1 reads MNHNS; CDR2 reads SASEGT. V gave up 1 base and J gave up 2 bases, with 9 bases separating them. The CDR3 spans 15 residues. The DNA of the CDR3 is TGTGCCAGCAGTGAAGTCCAGGGGACCTACAATGAGCAGTTCTTC. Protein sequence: CASSEVQGTYNEQFF.

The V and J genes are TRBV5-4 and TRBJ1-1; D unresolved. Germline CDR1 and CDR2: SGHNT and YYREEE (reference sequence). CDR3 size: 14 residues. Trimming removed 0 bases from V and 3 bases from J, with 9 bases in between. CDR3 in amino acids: CASSLAGRDTEAFF. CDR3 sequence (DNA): TGTGCCAGCAGCTTGGCCGGGAGGGACACTGAAGCTTTCTTT.

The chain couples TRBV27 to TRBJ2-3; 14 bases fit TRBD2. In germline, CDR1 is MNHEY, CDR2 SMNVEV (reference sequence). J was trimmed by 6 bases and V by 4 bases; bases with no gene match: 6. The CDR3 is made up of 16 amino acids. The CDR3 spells CASSSPGTSGSDTQYF. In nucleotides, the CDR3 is TGTGCCAGCAGTTCACCAGGGACTAGCGGGAGTGATACGCAGTATTTT.

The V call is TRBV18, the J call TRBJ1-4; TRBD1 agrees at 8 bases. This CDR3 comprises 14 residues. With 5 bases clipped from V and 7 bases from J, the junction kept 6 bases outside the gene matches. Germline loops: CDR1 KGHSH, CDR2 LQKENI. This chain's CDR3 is CASSDRQGSEKLFF. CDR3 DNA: TGTGCCAGCTCAGACCGACAGGGGAGTGAAAAACTGTTTTTT.

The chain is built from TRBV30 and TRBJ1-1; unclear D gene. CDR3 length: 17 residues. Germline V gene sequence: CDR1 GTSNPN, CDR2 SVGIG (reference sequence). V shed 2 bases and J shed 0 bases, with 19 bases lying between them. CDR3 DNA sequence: TGTGCCTGGAGTATAAAACTCGGAGTTCCCTTGAACACTGAAGCTTTCTTT. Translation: CAWSIKLGVPLNTEAFF.

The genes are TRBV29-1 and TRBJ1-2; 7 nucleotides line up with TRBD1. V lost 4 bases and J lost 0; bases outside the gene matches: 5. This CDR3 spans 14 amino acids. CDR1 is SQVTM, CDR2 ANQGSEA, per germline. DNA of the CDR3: TGCAGCGTTGGGGAGACAGGGACTAACTATGGCTACACCTTC. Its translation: CSVGETGTNYGYTF.

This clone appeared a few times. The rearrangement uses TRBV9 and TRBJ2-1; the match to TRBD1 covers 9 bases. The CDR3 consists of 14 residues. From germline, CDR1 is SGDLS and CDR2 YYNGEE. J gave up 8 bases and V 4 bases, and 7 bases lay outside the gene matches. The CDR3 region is CASSYGQGTYEQFF. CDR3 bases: TGTGCCAGCAGCTACGGACAGGGGACGTATGAGCAGTTCTTC.

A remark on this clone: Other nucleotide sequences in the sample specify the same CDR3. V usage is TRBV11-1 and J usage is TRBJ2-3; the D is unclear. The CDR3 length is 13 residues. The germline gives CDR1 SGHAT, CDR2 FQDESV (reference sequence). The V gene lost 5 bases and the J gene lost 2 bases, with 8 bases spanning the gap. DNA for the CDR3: TGTGCCAGCAGCGGCGGCCCCACAGATACGCAGTATTTT. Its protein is CASSGGPTDTQYF.

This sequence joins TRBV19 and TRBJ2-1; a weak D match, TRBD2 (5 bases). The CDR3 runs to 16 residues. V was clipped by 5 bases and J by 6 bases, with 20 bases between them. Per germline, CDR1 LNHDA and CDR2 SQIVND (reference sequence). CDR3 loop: CASSPGGYLRGNEQFF. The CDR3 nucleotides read TGTGCCAGTAGTCCAGGCGGTTACCTCCGGGGCAATGAGCAGTTCTTC.

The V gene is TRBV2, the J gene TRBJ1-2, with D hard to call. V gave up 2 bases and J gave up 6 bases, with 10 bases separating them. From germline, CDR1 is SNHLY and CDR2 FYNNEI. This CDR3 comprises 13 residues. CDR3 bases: TGTGCCAGCAGTGAACGGCTCGGGGATGGCTACACCTTC. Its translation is CASSERLGDGYTF.

CDR3 protein: CSASGEQPQHF. CDR3 nucleotide sequence: TGCAGTGCTAGCGGGGAGCAGCCCCAGCATTTT. The chain recombines TRBV20-1 with TRBJ1-5; D is uncertain. This CDR3 is 11 amino acids long. Deletions cut 3 bases from V and 7 bases from J, with 7 bases between. The germline V gene encodes CDR1 DFQATT and CDR2 SNEGSKA (reference sequence).

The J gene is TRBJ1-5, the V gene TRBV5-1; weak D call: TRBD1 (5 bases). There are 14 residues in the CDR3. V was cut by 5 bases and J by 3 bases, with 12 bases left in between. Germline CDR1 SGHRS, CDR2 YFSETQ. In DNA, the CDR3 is TGCGCCAGCAGGCCTGACAGTGACAATCAGCCCCAGCATTTT. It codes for CASRPDSDNQPQHF.

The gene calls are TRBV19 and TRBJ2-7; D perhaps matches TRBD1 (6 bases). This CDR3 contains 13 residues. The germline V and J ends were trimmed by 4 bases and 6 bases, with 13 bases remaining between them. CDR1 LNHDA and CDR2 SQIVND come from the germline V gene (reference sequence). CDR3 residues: CASSRGQRSEQYF. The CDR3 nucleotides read TGTGCCAGTAGTAGAGGACAGCGGTCCGAGCAGTACTTC.

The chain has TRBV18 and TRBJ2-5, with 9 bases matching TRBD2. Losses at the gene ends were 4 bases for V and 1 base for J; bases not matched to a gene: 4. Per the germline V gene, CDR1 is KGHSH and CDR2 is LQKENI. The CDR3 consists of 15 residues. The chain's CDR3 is CASSLLAGTQETQYF. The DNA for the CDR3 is TGTGCCAGCTCACTCCTAGCGGGGACCCAAGAGACCCAGTACTTC.

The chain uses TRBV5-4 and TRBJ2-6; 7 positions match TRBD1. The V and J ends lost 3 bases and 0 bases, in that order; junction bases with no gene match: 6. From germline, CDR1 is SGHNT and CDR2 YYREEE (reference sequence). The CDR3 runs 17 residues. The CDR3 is CASSWRQGISGANVLTF. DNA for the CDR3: TGTGCCAGCAGCTGGCGACAGGGCATCTCTGGGGCCAACGTCCTGACTTTC.

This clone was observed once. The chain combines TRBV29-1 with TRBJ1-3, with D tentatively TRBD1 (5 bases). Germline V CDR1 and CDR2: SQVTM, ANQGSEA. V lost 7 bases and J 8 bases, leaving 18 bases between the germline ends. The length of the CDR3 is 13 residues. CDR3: CSGEVSPGDTIYF. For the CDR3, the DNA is TGCAGCGGGGAAGTTAGTCCGGGGGACACCATATATTTT.

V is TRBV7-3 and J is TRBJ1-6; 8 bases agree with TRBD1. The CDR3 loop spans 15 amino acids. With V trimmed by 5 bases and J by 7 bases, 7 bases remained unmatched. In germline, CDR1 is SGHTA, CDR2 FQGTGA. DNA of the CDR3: TGTGCCAGCAGCCTAGCGGACAGGGCCAATTCACCCCTCCACTTT. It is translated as CASSLADRANSPLHF.

The CDR3 sequence is CASSTPRGQGGNEQFF. The CDR3 nucleotides read TGTGCCAGCAGCACCCCTAGGGGACAGGGAGGCAATGAGCAGTTCTTC. The rearrangement uses TRBV11-2 and TRBJ2-1; 9 bases line up with TRBD1. The CDR3 is 16 amino acids. J was trimmed by 6 bases and V by 5 bases; bases with no gene match: 11. CDR1 is SGHAT, CDR2 FQNNGV, per germline. The full variable domain, rest sourced from reference TRBV11-2 and TRBJ2-1, is EAGVAQSPRYKIIEKRQSVAFWCNPISGHATLYWYQQILGQGPKLLIQFQNNGVVDDSQLPKDRFSAERLKGVDSTLKIQPAKLEDSAVYLCASSTPRGQGGNEQFFGPGTRLTVL.

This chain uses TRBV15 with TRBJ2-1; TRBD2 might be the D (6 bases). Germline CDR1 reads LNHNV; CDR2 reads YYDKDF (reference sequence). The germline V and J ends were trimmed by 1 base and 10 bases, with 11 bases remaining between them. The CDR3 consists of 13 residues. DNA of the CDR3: TGTGCCACCAGCAGAGGAGCCGGAGGGGAGCAGTTCTTC. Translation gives CATSRGAGGEQFF.

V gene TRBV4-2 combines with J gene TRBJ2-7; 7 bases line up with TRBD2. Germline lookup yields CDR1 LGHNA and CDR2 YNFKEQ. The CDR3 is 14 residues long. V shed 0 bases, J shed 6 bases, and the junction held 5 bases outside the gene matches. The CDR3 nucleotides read TGTGCCAGCAGCCAAGATCTGCGCGGGAGCGAGCAGTACTTC. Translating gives CASSQDLRGSEQYF.

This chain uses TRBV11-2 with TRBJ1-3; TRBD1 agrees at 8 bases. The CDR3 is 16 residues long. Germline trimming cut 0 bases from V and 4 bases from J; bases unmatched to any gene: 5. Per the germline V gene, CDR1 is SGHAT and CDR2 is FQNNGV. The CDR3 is CASSLDRDRTGNTIYF. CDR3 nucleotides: TGTGCCAGCAGCTTAGACAGGGACAGGACGGGAAACACCATATATTTT.

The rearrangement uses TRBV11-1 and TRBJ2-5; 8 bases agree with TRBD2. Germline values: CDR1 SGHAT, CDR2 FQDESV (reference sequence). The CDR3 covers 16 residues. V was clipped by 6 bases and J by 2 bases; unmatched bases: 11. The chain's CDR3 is CASRFSGTGEQETQYF. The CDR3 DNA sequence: TGTGCCAGCAGATTTAGCGGGACCGGAGAACAAGAGACCCAGTACTTC.

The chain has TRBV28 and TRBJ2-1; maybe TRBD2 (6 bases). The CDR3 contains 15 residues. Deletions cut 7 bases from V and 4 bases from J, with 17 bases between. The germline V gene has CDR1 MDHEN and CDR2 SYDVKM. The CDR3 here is CASTQGGTAYNEQFF. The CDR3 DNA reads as TGTGCCAGCACCCAGGGCGGGACGGCTTACAATGAGCAGTTCTTC.

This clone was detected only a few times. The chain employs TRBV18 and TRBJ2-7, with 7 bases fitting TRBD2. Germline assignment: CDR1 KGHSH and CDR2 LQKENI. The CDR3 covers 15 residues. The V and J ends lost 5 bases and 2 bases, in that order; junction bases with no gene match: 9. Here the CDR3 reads CASSGASGPPYEQYF. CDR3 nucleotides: TGTGCCAGCTCAGGTGCTAGCGGCCCCCCCTACGAGCAGTACTTC.

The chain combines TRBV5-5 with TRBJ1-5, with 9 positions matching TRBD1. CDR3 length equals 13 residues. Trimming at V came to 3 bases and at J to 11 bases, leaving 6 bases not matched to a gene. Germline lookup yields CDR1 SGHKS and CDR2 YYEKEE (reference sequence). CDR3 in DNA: TGTGCCAGCAGCTCGCAACAGGGGGCGGCCCAGCATTTT. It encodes CASSSQQGAAQHF.

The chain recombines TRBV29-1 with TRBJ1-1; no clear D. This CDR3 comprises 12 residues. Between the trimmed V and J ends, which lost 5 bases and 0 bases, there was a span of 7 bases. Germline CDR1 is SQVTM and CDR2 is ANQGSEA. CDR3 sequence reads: CSVRFMNTEAFF. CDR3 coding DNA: TGCAGCGTTCGTTTTATGAACACTGAAGCTTTCTTT.